This passage covers 26 T cell receptor beta chains from one sample sequenced in a study of sequential checkpoint blockade in melanoma. The treatment here: randomized to nivolumab then ipilimumab (arm A) or the reverse (arm B). The repertoire was sequenced with immunoSEQ multiplex PCR; TCRdb's copy has only in-frame clones and lacks some. This table holds approximately 13,000 clones, less than 80% found once. The source material was CD8+ T cells sorted from blood (inferred from file names), sampled from a patient given nivolumab and ipilimumab in sequence. The source is a human donor with melanoma.

The chain recombines TRBV6-5 with TRBJ1-5; TRBD1 is a possible D gene (5 bases). V lost 2 bases and J lost 3, with 11 bases in between. Germline V gene sequence: CDR1 MNHEY, CDR2 SVGAGI. The CDR3 loop spans 15 amino acids. The CDR3 DNA follows: TGTGCCAGCAGTTACGTTTGGGGGGACAATCAGCCCCAGCATTTT. Residues: CASSYVWGDNQPQHF.

The J gene is TRBJ1-2, the V gene TRBV6-5; D is unresolved. The CDR3 covers 15 residues. The germline V gene has CDR1 MNHEY and CDR2 SVGAGI. V was cut by 3 bases and J by 0 bases, with 11 bases left in between. The CDR3 DNA reads as TGTGCCAGCAGTTATGTCCACGGAGCTAACTATGGCTACACCTTC. Residues: CASSYVHGANYGYTF.

The rearrangement uses TRBV9 and TRBJ2-1, with 13 bases identical to TRBD2. Germline V gene data show CDR1 as SGDLS and CDR2 as YYNGEE. After removal of 1 base from V and 0 bases from J, the junction contained 13 bases not matched to a gene. This CDR3 comprises 21 residues. The CDR3 DNA reads as TGTGCCAGCAGCGTACCCAACATGGGACTAGCGGGACCTCGCTCCTACAATGAGCAGTTCTTC. Amino acid sequence: CASSVPNMGLAGPRSYNEQFF.

The V call is TRBV7-8, the J call TRBJ1-1, with TRBD1 identical over 8 bases. The CDR3 spans 14 residues. Trimming removed 3 bases from V and 7 bases from J; junction bases left unmatched: 7. CDR1 is SGHVS, CDR2 FQNEAQ, per germline. CDR3 coding DNA: TGTGCCAGCAGCTTCATCAGGGGGCCTGGTGAAGCTTTCTTT. Protein: CASSFIRGPGEAFF.

The table lists this clone with a few counts. It is likely a read error: a sequence one base away is far more abundant. V usage is TRBV6-5 and J usage is TRBJ2-1; 8 nucleotides match TRBD1. This CDR3 region has 15 residues. Germline loops: CDR1 MNHEY, CDR2 SVGAGI. For the CDR3, the DNA is TGTGCCGGCAGTTACTCTCAGGGGGCAGGGAATGAGCAGTTCTTC. This codes for CAGSYSQGAGNEQFF.

The sample holds one count of this clone. The chain joins TRBV6-5 to TRBJ1-2; TRBD1 matches 8 bases. The J segment lost 2 bases and the V segment lost 6 bases, leaving 8 bases of the junction unmatched. The CDR3 is made up of 15 amino acids. Germline V gene lookup returns CDR1 MNHEY and CDR2 SVGAGI. For the CDR3, the DNA is TGTGCCAGCAGACCGGGGACAGGTCGGAACTATGGCTACACCTTC. Protein sequence: CASRPGTGRNYGYTF.

The V call is TRBV27, the J call TRBJ1-5; 7 bases match TRBD1. V was clipped by 3 bases and J by 3 bases; unmatched bases: 8. CDR3 size: 16 residues. Per germline, CDR1 MNHEY and CDR2 SMNVEV (reference sequence). CDR3 amino acids: CASSLRGLNSNQPQHF. The CDR3 coding sequence is TGTGCCAGCAGTTTGAGGGGGCTTAATTCCAATCAGCCCCAGCATTTT.

This chain uses TRBV7-6 with TRBJ2-7, with D tentatively TRBD1 (5 bases). Germline V gives CDR1 SGHVS, CDR2 FNYEAQ. Trimming removed 1 base from V and 3 bases from J, with 13 bases in between. The CDR3 runs 15 residues. The CDR3 is CASSLEAGPNYEQYV. DNA for the CDR3: TGTGCCAGCAGCTTAGAGGCAGGGCCTAACTACGAGCAGTACGTC.

There are a few counts of this clone. The chain is built from TRBV4-3 and TRBJ2-7; 12 bases map to TRBD1. The V and J ends lost 5 bases and 6 bases, in that order; junction bases with no gene match: 5. CDR1 is LGHNA and CDR2 is YSLEER in the germline V gene. The CDR3 consists of 14 residues. CDR3 loop: CASSWGQGAGEQYF. The CDR3 region has the DNA TGCGCCAGCAGCTGGGGACAGGGGGCCGGCGAGCAGTACTTC.

The chain uses TRBV27 and TRBJ2-1, with D uncertain. The CDR3 has 12 residues. The germline gives CDR1 MNHEY, CDR2 SMNVEV (reference sequence). V lost 6 bases, J lost 4 bases, and 7 bases lay in between. The CDR3, as DNA: TGTGCCAGCAGCAGAAGTTACAATGAGCAGTTCTTC. Translation gives CASSRSYNEQFF.

This clone appeared once. The chain is built from TRBV27 and TRBJ1-1; TRBD1 matches 8 bases. V gave up 7 bases and J gave up 2 bases; unmatched junction bases: 9. The CDR3 is 15 residues long. Germline CDR1 and CDR2: MNHEY and SMNVEV (reference sequence). In nucleotides, the CDR3 is TGTGCCAGCACACAGGGGGGCTTAGTAAACACTGAAGCTTTCTTT. This codes for CASTQGGLVNTEAFF.

The V gene is TRBV4-3, the J gene TRBJ1-1; 9 bases are shared with TRBD1. The ends lost 4 bases at V and 6 bases at J; junction bases unmatched: 6. The germline CDR1 and CDR2 sequences are LGHNA and YSLEER. This CDR3 region has 14 residues. The CDR3 DNA reads as TGCGCCAGCAGCCTGGACAGGGGAAGGGCTGAAGCTTTCTTT. Translating it yields CASSLDRGRAEAFF.

V and J are TRBV13 and TRBJ2-6, with 12 bases matching TRBD2. The CDR3 is 18 amino acids. Trimming took 8 bases from V and 3 from J; bases not matched to a gene: 11. CDR1 is PRHDT, CDR2 FYEKMQ, per germline (reference sequence). CDR3 region: CASGRGRLAGDGANVLTF. The CDR3 bases are TGTGCCAGCGGGAGGGGGAGACTAGCGGGAGATGGGGCCAACGTCCTGACTTTC.

The rearrangement links TRBV27 to TRBJ2-7, with a possible D match to TRBD2 (5 bases). Germline V CDR1 and CDR2: MNHEY, SMNVEV (reference sequence). The CDR3 has 14 amino acids. Trimming stripped 4 bases from V and 2 bases from J, with 12 bases between. The DNA of the CDR3 is TGTGCCAGCAGTTGGACGGGAAGTCCCTACGAGCAGTACTTC. This encodes CASSWTGSPYEQYF.

The J gene is TRBJ2-1, the V gene TRBV5-6; D gene uncertain. V dropped 0 bases and J dropped 9 bases, with 10 bases sitting between them. The CDR3 sequence is 13 residues long. CDR1 and CDR2 from the germline V gene are SGHDT and YYEEEE. Written as DNA, the CDR3 is TGTGCCAGCAGCTTGGGGGCAGGCGTTGAGCAGTTCTTC. Translated: CASSLGAGVEQFF.

The J gene is TRBJ2-7, the V gene TRBV29-1, with 9 bases aligning to TRBD2. The CDR3 runs to 14 residues. Germline assignment: CDR1 SQVTM and CDR2 ANQGSEA. The V segment lost 3 bases and the J segment 3 bases; nucleotides outside the gene matches: 6. Here the CDR3 reads CSVETGTSFYEQYF. The CDR3 DNA is TGCAGCGTTGAGACCGGGACTAGCTTCTACGAGCAGTACTTC.

The chain joins TRBV19 to TRBJ1-2, with TRBD1 identical over 7 bases. The CDR3 has 13 residues. V was clipped by 5 bases and J by 6 bases; unmatched bases: 6. Germline CDR1 reads LNHDA; CDR2 reads SQIVND (reference sequence). CDR3 nucleotide sequence: TGTGCCAGTAGTTCGACAGGGCTGGATGGCTACACCTTC. Protein sequence: CASSSTGLDGYTF.

This rearrangement joins TRBV7-2 to TRBJ1-2, with D tentatively TRBD1 (5 bases). Germline CDR1 is SGHTA and CDR2 is FQGNSA. The V end was cut by 4 bases, the J end by 5 bases, with 17 bases between. The CDR3 length is 15 residues. CDR3 residues: CASSSGYRNGYGYTF. CDR3 nucleotide sequence: TGTGCCAGCAGCTCTGGCTACAGGAATGGGTATGGCTACACCTTC.

The rearrangement uses TRBV2 and TRBJ1-2, with TRBD1 as a possible D gene (6 bases). This CDR3 spans 14 amino acids. Germline V gene lookup returns CDR1 SNHLY and CDR2 FYNNEI. Deletions cut 0 bases from V and 4 bases from J, with 9 bases between. The CDR3 loop is CASSEAGGPYGYTF. The CDR3 DNA reads as TGTGCCAGCAGTGAAGCAGGGGGACCCTATGGCTACACCTTC. The complete variable domain, with remaining parts taken from reference TRBV2 and TRBJ1-2, reads EPEVTQTPSHQVTQMGQEVILRCVPISNHLYFYWYRQILGQKVEFLVSFYNNEISEKSEIFDDQFSVERPDGSNFTLKIRSTKLEDSAMYFCASSEAGGPYGYTFGSGTRLTVV.

The V gene is TRBV18, the J gene TRBJ2-5; 8 bases are shared with TRBD1. V lost 0 bases, J lost 5 bases, and 5 bases stayed unmatched. Germline CDR1 KGHSH, CDR2 LQKENI. The CDR3 extends over 15 amino acids. The CDR3 protein is CASSPPAGGGETQYF. CDR3 nucleotide sequence: TGTGCCAGCTCACCACCCGCAGGGGGCGGGGAGACCCAGTACTTC.

In its sample, this clone was seen a few times. This chain joins TRBV5-4 and TRBJ1-6; D gene ambiguous. Germline V CDR1 and CDR2: SGHNT, YYREEE (reference sequence). The CDR3 extends over 12 amino acids. Trimming removed 1 base from V and 10 bases from J, with 6 bases in between. The CDR3 sequence: CASSLRESPLHF. The CDR3 coding sequence is TGTGCCAGCAGCTTGAGGGAGTCACCCCTCCACTTT.

The gene calls are TRBV18 and TRBJ2-5; 10 bases fit TRBD2. Unmatched junction bases numbered 10, after V lost 5 bases and J lost 4 bases. Germline V gene lookup returns CDR1 KGHSH and CDR2 LQKENI. The CDR3 extends over 16 amino acids. The CDR3 here is CASSTSSGRGAETQYF. CDR3 DNA sequence: TGTGCCAGCTCAACTTCTAGCGGGAGAGGAGCAGAGACCCAGTACTTC.

V gene TRBV6-4 combines with J gene TRBJ2-5; 8 bases are shared with TRBD1. In germline, CDR1 is MRHNA, CDR2 SNTAGT. The length of the CDR3 is 15 residues. V lost 5 bases and J lost 5; bases outside the gene matches: 10. CDR3 bases: TGTGCCAGCAGTTACGCAGGGGGCCCGGGGGAGACCCAGTACTTC. This codes for CASSYAGGPGETQYF.

The gene calls are TRBV5-1 and TRBJ2-7; 8 bases map to TRBD1. Germline CDR1 SGHRS, CDR2 YFSETQ. V gave up 2 bases and J gave up 2 bases; unmatched junction bases: 3. There are 14 residues in the CDR3. CDR3 sequence (DNA): TGCGCCAGCAGCTTTGCAGGGGGCCCCTACGAGCAGTACTTC. Translating gives CASSFAGGPYEQYF.

The V call is TRBV25-1, the J call TRBJ2-6; D uncertain. This CDR3 has 12 amino acids. V was trimmed by 4 bases and J by 4 bases, leaving 2 bases between them. Germline-derived CDR1 and CDR2 are MGHDK and SYGVNS. CDR3 nucleotides: TGTGCCAGCAGTGCGGGGGCCAACGTCCTGACTTTC. Amino acid sequence: CASSAGANVLTF.

This clone is labeled medium-sized. The V gene is TRBV4-2, the J gene TRBJ2-3; 16 bases map to TRBD2. Germline V lookup: CDR1 LGHNA, CDR2 YNFKEQ. The CDR3 sequence is 20 residues long. Trimming at V came to 4 bases and at J to 0 bases, leaving 10 bases not matched to a gene. This CDR3 reads CASSLPGTSGGALSTDTQYF. Written as DNA, the CDR3 is TGTGCCAGCAGCCTCCCCGGGACTAGCGGGGGGGCGCTTAGCACAGATACGCAGTATTTT.